Following are 10 T cell receptor beta chains from one sample sequenced in a study of tumor-infiltrating lymphocytes in primary liver carcinoma. TCR beta cDNA was made from 400 to 500 ng total RNA with a constant-region primer. Construction of TCR beta libraries relied on three successive nested multiplex PCR rounds employing slightly modified ARM-PCR. Investigators reported that the first two PCR rounds, at approximately 11 cycles each, used TRBV1-TRBV30 forward primers with a C-beta reverse primer. A single record per CDR3 protein comes from TCRdb applying MiXCR to the multiplex PCR reads. The table shows approximately 30,000 distinct CDR3 sequences, with 71% occurring only once. Co-extraction yielded RNA and DNA from 20-30 mg of unsorted bulk tissue. Sequenced sample: liver tumor tissue from sampling region 3. This sample's subset: tumor region T3, left-lateral pole. Source of these receptors: a woman under 40 with primary liver carcinoma and hepatitis B virus infection.

In the case of this clonotype: The CDR3 ends on some other residue instead of the conserved phenylalanine or tryptophan, so this is likely a read error. The chain recombines TRBV6-2 or TRBV6-3 with TRBJ2-3; D unclear. The CDR3 length is 16 residues. V dropped 0 bases and J dropped 4 bases, with 14 bases sitting between them. CDR1 and CDR2 from the germline V gene are MNHEY and SVGEGT. CDR3 in amino acids: CASSYSVQDAADTQYL. The CDR3 nucleotides read TGTGCCAGCAGTTACTCGGTTCAGGATGCGGCAGATACGCAGTATTTG.

This clonotype was observed a single time. A much larger clone lies a single base off, so this may be a read error. The chain uses TRBV12-3 or TRBV12-4 and TRBJ2-7; TRBD1 is a possible D gene (6 bases). The germline V and J ends were trimmed by 8 bases and 4 bases, with 21 bases remaining between them. CDR3 size: 15 residues. CDR3 loop: CASLQPDAQGYEQYF. As DNA, the CDR3 is TGTGCCAGCCTACAACCCGATGCACAGGGTTACGAGCAGTACTTC.

The sample holds one count of this clonotype. No conserved phenylalanine or tryptophan ends this CDR3, so it is likely a read error. The DNA is omitted, as the CDR3 cannot be located on it reliably, and the CDR3 follows TCRdb's listing. The rearrangement uses TRBV4-3 and TRBJ2-7; the D call in the table, TRBD1, was not verified against the DNA. The CDR3 is 15 amino acids in total, end residues counted. From germline, CDR1 is LGHNA and CDR2 YSLEER. The CDR3 loop is CASSQDRWTGRERYS.

Note on this clonotype: This CDR3 is missing its conserved last phenylalanine or tryptophan, likely due to a read error. The chain couples TRBV6-5 to TRBJ2-5; the D gene is possibly TRBD2 (5 bases). Germline lookup yields CDR1 MNHEY and CDR2 SVGAGI. This CDR3 contains 13 residues. The V end was cut by 5 bases, the J end by 7 bases, with 14 bases between. In DNA, the CDR3 is TGTGCCAGCAGTACCGACGGGGAGCTGACCCAGTACGTC. This codes for CASSTDGELTQYV.

As for this clonotype: At one of its ends the junction is not consistent with the germline gene, which may arise from a read error. V usage is TRBV6-2 or TRBV6-3 and J usage is TRBJ2-1; a possible D gene is TRBD2 (5 bases). This CDR3 spans 13 amino acids. Germline V gene sequence: CDR1 MNHEY, CDR2 SVGEGT. CDR3 loop: CAGGLLLYNEQFF. In nucleotides, the CDR3 is TGTGCCGGCGGGCTGCTCCTATACAATGAGCAGTTTTTC.

Of note for this clonotype: The junction shows a germline mismatch at one end, possibly a read error. This sequence joins TRBV11-2 and TRBJ2-6, with D possibly TRBD2 on 5 matching bases. Per the germline V gene, CDR1 is SGHAT and CDR2 is FQNNGV. The CDR3 has 15 residues. The CDR3 nucleotides read TGTGCCACTCAGCGGCCGCGCTCTCGGGCCAACGTCCTGACTTTC. Its protein product is CATQRPRSRANVLTF.

This clonotype was counted only a few times. With a much larger clone just one base away, this may be a read error. The rearrangement joins TRBV11-2 to TRBJ1-6; D gene ambiguous. Germline CDR1 is SGHAT and CDR2 is FQNNGV. The CDR3 totals 13 residues. The CDR3 region has the DNA TGTGCCGGCAGCTTTGTAATGAATTCATCCCTCCACTTT. This sequence encodes CAGSFVMNSSLHF.

As for this clonotype: Germline and junction disagree at one end, which may indicate a read error. The V and J genes are TRBV12-5 and TRBJ2-3; D call uncertain. From germline, CDR1 is LGHNT and CDR2 FRNRAP. This CDR3 spans 14 amino acids. CDR3 DNA: TGTGCAAGTGGTTTAGGGTGGGTAAGAGATACGCAGTATTTT. It codes for CASGLGWVRDTQYF.

This clonotype came up once. A much larger clone sits a single nucleotide away, making a read error possible. The rearrangement links TRBV11-2 to TRBJ1-2, with D unresolved. Looked up from germline, CDR1 is SGHAT and CDR2 is FQNNGV. This CDR3 is 15 amino acids long. The V end lost 1 base, the J end lost 2 bases, and 11 bases lay between the germline ends. The CDR3 nucleotides read TGTGCCAGCAGCTTAGGCGCAGAACTCAACTATGGCTACACCTTC. Translated: CASSLGAELNYGYTF. The full variable domain, completed using reference TRBV11-2 and TRBJ1-2, is EAGVAQSPRYKIIEKRQSVAFWCNPISGHATLYWYQQILGQGPKLLIQFQNNGVVDDSQLPKDRFSAERLKGVDSTLKIQPAKLEDSAVYLCASSLGAELNYGYTFGSGTRLTVV.

Note on this clonotype: Relative to the germline gene, one junction end is altered; a read error may explain this. The chain joins TRBV13 to TRBJ2-7; weak D call: TRBD1 (5 bases). This CDR3 contains 15 residues. Germline V gene sequence: CDR1 PRHDT, CDR2 FYEKMQ (reference sequence). CDR3 residues: CANTGFGHGSYKQYF. For the CDR3, the DNA is TGTGCCAACACTGGATTCGGACACGGCTCCTACAAGCAGTACTTC.